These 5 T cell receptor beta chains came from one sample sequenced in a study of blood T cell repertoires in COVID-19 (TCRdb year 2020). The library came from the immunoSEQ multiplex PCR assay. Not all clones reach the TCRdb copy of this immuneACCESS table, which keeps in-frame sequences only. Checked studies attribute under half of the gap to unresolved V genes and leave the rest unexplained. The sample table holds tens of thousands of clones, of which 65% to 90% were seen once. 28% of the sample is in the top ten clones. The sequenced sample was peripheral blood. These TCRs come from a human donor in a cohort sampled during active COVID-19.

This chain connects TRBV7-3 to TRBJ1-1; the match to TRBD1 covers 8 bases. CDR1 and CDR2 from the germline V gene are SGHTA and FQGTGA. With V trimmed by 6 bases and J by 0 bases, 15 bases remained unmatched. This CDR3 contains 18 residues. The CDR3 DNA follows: TGTGCCAGCAGTAAGCAGGGGGGGACAGGAATAATGAACACTGAAGCTTTCTTT. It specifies CASSKQGGTGIMNTEAFF.

DNA of the CDR3: TGTGCCAGCATCGCTGTCTCTGGGGACACTTCGCCCGAGCAGTACTTC. Residues: CASIAVSGDTSPEQYF. The chain links TRBV9 to TRBJ2-7, with a tentative D call TRBD1 (6 bases). CDR1 is SGDLS and CDR2 is YYNGEE in the germline V gene. With 6 bases removed from V and 6 bases from J, the gap between germline ends came to 25 bases. The CDR3 is 16 residues long.

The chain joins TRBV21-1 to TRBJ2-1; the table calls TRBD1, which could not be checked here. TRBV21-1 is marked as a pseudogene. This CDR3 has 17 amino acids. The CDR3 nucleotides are TGTGCCAGCAGCAAAAAACCTAAACAGGTCTTATACAATGAGCAGTTCTTC. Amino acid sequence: CASSKKPKQVLYNEQFF.

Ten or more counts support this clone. CDR3 in amino acids: CASSATSGSYEQYF. CDR3 coding DNA: TGTGCCAGCAGCGCTACTAGCGGGAGCTACGAGCAGTACTTC. The chain recombines TRBV5-4 with TRBJ2-7; 11 nucleotides agree with TRBD2. J lost 3 bases, V lost 4 bases, and 3 bases had no gene match. There are 14 residues in the CDR3. Germline loops: CDR1 SGHNT, CDR2 YYREEE (reference sequence).

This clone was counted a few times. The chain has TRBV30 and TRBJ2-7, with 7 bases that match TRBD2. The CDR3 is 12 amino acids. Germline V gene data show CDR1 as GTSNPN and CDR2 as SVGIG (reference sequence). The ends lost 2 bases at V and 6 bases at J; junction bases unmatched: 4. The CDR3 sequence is CAWSRGGPEQYF. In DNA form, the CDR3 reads TGTGCCTGGAGTAGGGGAGGGCCCGAGCAGTACTTC.